A selection of T cell receptor beta chains follows, all from one sample in a study of CD8+ T cells in alopecia areata. Sequencing was performed with immunoSEQ multiplex PCR; in TCRdb, only in-frame clones are kept and a portion is missing. The data show about 270,000 clones, 60% seen once. Material: CD4+ T cells sorted from blood, obtained around week 52, from a patient treated with tofacitinib. All receptors derive from a human donor with alopecia areata. Both conserved end residues are part of each CDR3. D genes are given only for firm matches. Some rows mark clone size as missing; the rest say once, few, many or name a class of expanded clone.

size,V,D,J,CDR3
.,TRBV30,.,TRBJ2-2,CAWMFRANTGELFF
.,TRBV18,TRBD1,TRBJ2-5,CASSPRQGWGETQYF
.,TRBV29-1,.,TRBJ1-5,CSVGKGVGNQPQHF
.,TRBV15,TRBD1,TRBJ2-7,CATSRDRTGSAEQYF
.,TRBV4-2,.,TRBJ2-3,CASSHQRRDTQYF
.,TRBV30,TRBD1,TRBJ1-4,CACQDRAGNEKLFF
few,TRBV9,.,TRBJ2-3,CASSSTGHFTDTQYF
.,TRBV5-1,.,TRBJ1-2,CASSLAPSMDYTF
.,TRBV6-5,.,TRBJ1-5,CASRRGRDQPQHF
.,TRBV5-6,.,TRBJ1-4,CASSLDPGTTNEKLFF
once,TRBV4-3,.,TRBJ2-7,CASSPSGAAGPYEQYF
.,TRBV29-1,TRBD1,TRBJ1-2,CSAQHAGGYGYTF
.,TRBV15,.,TRBJ1-5,CATSRDRVDQPQHF
.,TRBV5-1,.,TRBJ2-6,CASSEGGANVLTF
.,TRBV29-1,.,TRBJ1-2,CSVAGDTGHYGYTF
.,TRBV2,.,TRBJ2-5,CASSEREGETQYF
.,TRBV5-1,.,TRBJ2-3,CASSTRQVTDTQYF
.,TRBV9,.,TRBJ2-2,CASSALDSNTGELFF
.,TRBV14,TRBD1,TRBJ2-1,CASSPRGRLSNEQFF
.,TRBV5-4,.,TRBJ1-1,CASSPRQMNTEAFF
.,TRBV29-1,.,TRBJ2-7,CSYSGPSELTYEQYF
.,TRBV28,TRBD1,TRBJ2-7,CASSLDRVVVGQYF
.,TRBV7-9,.,TRBJ2-7,CASGEGPYEQYF
few,TRBV7-2,TRBD1,TRBJ1-2,CASSSGTGANYGYTF
.,TRBV5-4,TRBD1,TRBJ2-1,CASSLGDRVANEQFF
.,TRBV11-2,TRBD1,TRBJ2-2,CASSSGQGANTGELFF
few,TRBV2,TRBD1,TRBJ2-3,CASSDRGSYTDTQYF
once,TRBV9,.,TRBJ1-6,CASSVSKVQSSYNSPLHF
.,TRBV10-3,.,TRBJ2-3,CAISRQTTDTQYF
.,TRBV7-9,TRBD1,TRBJ2-7,CASSPGTGGYEQYF
.,TRBV9,.,TRBJ1-1,CASSVDGVNTEAFF
.,TRBV10-3,.,TRBJ2-5,CAISDRGEETQYF
.,TRBV30,.,TRBJ2-5,CAWSGYGQETQYF
few,TRBV30,TRBD1,TRBJ1-4,CASVQGKEWEKLFF
.,TRBV2,TRBD2,TRBJ2-7,CAAGRGAAYEQYF
.,TRBV29-1,TRBD2,TRBJ2-2,CSVSTSGTGELFF
.,TRBV9,.,TRBJ1-2,CASSVEGVYGYTF
.,TRBV6-6,TRBD1,TRBJ1-2,CASSYSLDRGNYGYTF
.,TRBV7-2,.,TRBJ1-2,CASSPRDYGYTF
.,TRBV4-1,.,TRBJ1-5,CASSQDGGGDQPQHF
.,TRBV29-1,TRBD1,TRBJ1-1,CSGGDRDGMNTEAFF
.,TRBV5-4,TRBD2,TRBJ2-1,CASSAGTSLYNEQFF
.,TRBV20-1,.,TRBJ2-1,CSARGSGEQFF
.,TRBV7-8,TRBD1,TRBJ1-3,CASSQGQPSSGNTIYF